Shown below are 31 T cell receptor beta chains from a single sample sequenced in a study of regulatory T cells in long-lasting Graves disease. Arm-PCR with iRepertoire HTBI primers amplified the CDR3 regions for these TCR beta libraries. Each CDR3 protein is one row after TCRdb ran MiXCR on the multiplex PCR reads. The sample holds about 620,000 distinct CDR3 sequences, less than 20% seen once. Time point in this sample: newly diagnosed GD, antithyroid drugs for less than 3 months. PBMC-extracted RNA yielded the TCR library. The same specimen was also included in a second study, on T cells in Graves' hyperthyroidism and ophthalmopathy.

Material: peripheral blood mononuclear cells (PBMCs), obtained at new diagnosis, from a patient treated with antithyroid drugs. The receptors come from a woman in her 30s with Graves disease.

The V gene is TRBV5-4, the J gene TRBJ2-7; perhaps TRBD1 as D (6 bases). Deletions cut 5 bases from V and 3 bases from J, with 12 bases between. CDR1 is SGHNT and CDR2 is YYREEE in the germline V gene (reference sequence). This CDR3 is 13 amino acids long. The CDR3 DNA follows: TGTGCCAGCAGAAGGGACACCAACTACGAGCAGTACTTC. It translates to CASRRDTNYEQYF.

Turning to this clonotype: A read error may be the cause here, since a much bigger clone is one base away. V gene TRBV6-1 combines with J gene TRBJ1-1; TRBD1 might be the D (6 bases). CDR1 MNHNS and CDR2 SASEGT come from the germline V gene. The CDR3 sequence is 15 residues long. CDR3 loop: CAGRRSPGQNTEAFF. The CDR3 coding sequence is TGTGCCGGCAGACGGTCCCCGGGACAGAACACTGAAGCTTTCTTT.

In its sample, this clonotype was seen a few times. The chain links TRBV5-5 to TRBJ2-3; 7 bases agree with TRBD2. The CDR3 consists of 15 residues. V was clipped by 3 bases and J by 5 bases; unmatched bases: 9. Germline CDR1 SGHKS, CDR2 YYEKEE (reference sequence). The DNA of the CDR3 is TGTGCCAGCAGCTCCCAAGGGAGGGGCGGAGATACGCAGTATTTT. Translated: CASSSQGRGGDTQYF.

There are a few counts of this clonotype. V is TRBV27 and J is TRBJ1-1; no clear D gene. From germline, CDR1 is MNHEY and CDR2 SMNVEV (reference sequence). The CDR3 is 12 residues long. Deletions cut 4 bases from V and 8 bases from J, with 11 bases between. The CDR3, as DNA: TGTGCCAGCAGTTCCATAGCGTCGGAAGCTTTCTTT. Translation gives CASSSIASEAFF.

This clonotype has ten or more counts. This rearrangement joins TRBV19 to TRBJ1-1, with 7 positions matching TRBD1. Germline CDR1 LNHDA, CDR2 SQIVND (reference sequence). This CDR3 region has 15 residues. Unmatched junction bases numbered 8, after V lost 7 bases and J lost 0 bases. Written as DNA, the CDR3 is TGTGCCAGTACCCTTCAGGGGGGATTGAACACTGAAGCTTTCTTT. The encoded protein is CASTLQGGLNTEAFF.

This clonotype has only a few counts. The chain employs TRBV20-1 and TRBJ2-1; 15 bases are a match to TRBD2. The CDR3 runs to 16 residues. V was clipped by 5 bases and J by 1 base; unmatched bases: 3. From germline, CDR1 is DFQATT and CDR2 SNEGSKA (reference sequence). The CDR3 loop reads CSAVGLAGGSYNEQFF. In DNA form, the CDR3 reads TGCAGTGCTGTAGGACTAGCGGGAGGGTCCTACAATGAGCAGTTCTTC.

This clonotype was seen a handful of times. This chain connects TRBV3-1 to TRBJ1-1; possible D gene TRBD1, 5 bases. The germline V and J ends were trimmed by 5 bases and 4 bases, with 14 bases remaining between them. The CDR3 sequence is 14 residues long. CDR1 is LGHDT, CDR2 YNNKEL, per germline (reference sequence). As DNA, the CDR3 is TGTGCCAGCAGCGCCATAGGGGTGGTCACTGAAGCTTTCTTT. It translates to CASSAIGVVTEAFF.

This clonotype was counted at least ten times. CDR3 in DNA: TGCGCCAGCAGCCCGGGACTAGCGGGAGGTTATGGGTCCTACAATGAGCAGTTCTTC. This translates into CASSPGLAGGYGSYNEQFF. This chain connects TRBV5-1 to TRBJ2-1; 15 bases are shared with TRBD2. This CDR3 contains 19 residues. J gave up 1 base and V 4 bases, and 9 bases lay outside the gene matches. Germline loops: CDR1 SGHRS, CDR2 YFSETQ.

This clonotype was seen a few times. V is TRBV12-3 or TRBV12-4 and J is TRBJ2-3; no firm D call. CDR3 length: 12 residues. V lost 0 bases and J lost 7, with 5 bases in between. CDR3 in DNA: TGTGCCAGCAGTTTAGCACGGAATACGCAGTATTTT. This codes for CASSLARNTQYF.

As for this clonotype: One junction end disagrees with the germline gene, perhaps due to a read error. The rearrangement links TRBV7-9 to TRBJ2-7, with 11 nucleotides matching TRBD2. The CDR3 totals 14 residues. Germline assignment: CDR1 SEHNR and CDR2 FQNEAQ (reference sequence). The CDR3: CASSPGLADYEQHF. The CDR3 DNA follows: TGTGCCAGCAGCCCGGGACTAGCGGACTACGAGCAGCACTTC.

CDR3 bases: TGTGCCAGCAGTTTGAGGGCAGTTGAGACCCAGTACTTC. Residues: CASSLRAVETQYF. This chain joins TRBV12-3 or TRBV12-4 and TRBJ2-5; weak D call: TRBD2 (5 bases). V was cut by 3 bases and J by 5 bases, with 10 bases left in between. The CDR3 length is 13 residues.

This clonotype was counted ten times or more. V usage is TRBV11-2 and J usage is TRBJ2-7, with D possibly TRBD2 on 5 matching bases. Deletions cut 1 base from V and 0 bases from J, with 7 bases between. This CDR3 comprises 14 residues. CDR1 is SGHAT and CDR2 is FQNNGV in the germline V gene. The CDR3 here is CASSLGTSSYEQYF. CDR3 DNA sequence: TGTGCCAGCAGCTTAGGAACTAGCTCCTACGAGCAGTACTTC.

The chain combines TRBV20-1 with TRBJ2-5; TRBD2 aligns across 11 bases. CDR3 length equals 16 residues. V gave up 1 base and J gave up 5 bases; unmatched junction bases: 9. Germline assignment: CDR1 DFQATT and CDR2 SNEGSKA (reference sequence). CDR3 sequence reads: CSARGRLAGRRETQYF. The CDR3, as DNA: TGCAGTGCTAGAGGGCGACTAGCGGGACGACGGGAGACCCAGTACTTC.

This rearrangement joins TRBV18 to TRBJ1-1, with D perhaps matching TRBD1 (5 bases). Trimming removed 3 bases from V and 4 bases from J, with 15 bases in between. The CDR3 extends over 15 amino acids. The germline V gene encodes CDR1 KGHSH and CDR2 LQKENI. The CDR3 spells CASSPFGGFATEAFF. DNA for the CDR3: TGTGCCAGCTCACCCTTCGGGGGTTTTGCCACTGAAGCTTTCTTT. The variable domain in full, completed from reference TRBV18 and TRBJ1-1, reads NAGVMQNPRHLVRRRGQEARLRCSPMKGHSHVYWYRQLPEEGLKFMVYLQKENIIDESGMPKERFSAEFPKEGPSILRIQQVVRGDSAAYFCASSPFGGFATEAFFGQGTRLTVV.

The genes are TRBV5-1 and TRBJ2-7, with D perhaps given as TRBD1 or TRBD2 (5 bases each). The CDR3 covers 15 residues. Between the trimmed V and J ends, which lost 0 bases and 6 bases, there was a span of 16 bases. Germline-derived CDR1 and CDR2 are SGHRS and YFSETQ. Here the CDR3 DNA reads TGCGCCAGCAGCTTGGCCCCCGGGACCTCGGGCGAGCAGTACTTC. Translation: CASSLAPGTSGEQYF.

This clonotype was counted many times. CDR3 bases: TGTGCCAGCAGCTTATCAAGTACACGGTTTGATACGCAGTATTTT. Protein product: CASSLSSTRFDTQYF. The rearrangement uses TRBV7-9 and TRBJ2-3; D is uncertain. CDR3 size: 15 residues. Germline-derived CDR1 and CDR2 are SEHNR and FQNEAQ (reference sequence). The V end was cut by 2 bases, the J end by 6 bases, with 15 bases between.

The chain carries TRBV10-2 and TRBJ2-7, with D unresolved. The germline CDR1 and CDR2 sequences are WSHSY and SAAADI. CDR3 length equals 14 residues. V was trimmed by 3 bases and J by 3 bases, leaving 12 bases between them. CDR3 coding DNA: TGCGCCAGCAGTGACGGCAGGAAGCGCTACGAGCAGTACTTC. Amino acid sequence: CASSDGRKRYEQYF.

This clonotype has more than one count but fewer than ten. A much more abundant neighbour one base away suggests this may be a read error. No DNA is shown, since the ends of the CDR3 on it are uncertain; the CDR3 is the one TCRdb lists. J is TRBJ1-5 and V is TRBV28; the DNA was not used to check the table's D call, TRBD1. From its first to its last residue, the CDR3 has 15 amino acids. The germline V gene encodes CDR1 MDHEN and CDR2 SYDVKM. The CDR3 reads CASSWAGGSNQPQLF.

The sample holds a few counts of this clonotype. The chain couples TRBV30 to TRBJ1-2; the D gene is possibly TRBD1 (6 bases). The CDR3 length is 16 residues. The germline gives CDR1 GTSNPN, CDR2 SVGIG (reference sequence). Trimming took 4 bases from V and 6 from J, leaving 24 bases between them. The CDR3 spells CAWKGRLGGQRNGYTF. The CDR3 DNA is TGTGCCTGGAAAGGACGTCTCGGGGGGCAACGTAATGGCTACACCTTC.

This clonotype showed up many times. The rearrangement uses TRBV11-2 and TRBJ2-2, with 11 bases fitting TRBD2. This CDR3 has 15 residues. The junction had 4 bases not matched to a gene; V was cut back by 3 bases and J by 7 bases. Germline lookup yields CDR1 SGHAT and CDR2 FQNNGV. Here the CDR3 DNA reads TGTGCCAGCAGCTTCACTAGCGGGAGAAACGGGGAGCTGTTTTTT. This translates into CASSFTSGRNGELFF.

This clonotype was counted at least ten times. V is TRBV7-2 and J is TRBJ1-4, with a tentative D call TRBD1 (5 bases). Per germline, CDR1 SGHTA and CDR2 FQGNSA. Trimming stripped 0 bases from V and 8 bases from J, with 10 bases between. The CDR3 covers 14 residues. The DNA for the CDR3 is TGTGCCAGCAGCTTAGCTGGGGCGGGAGAAAAACTGTTTTTT. Translation gives CASSLAGAGEKLFF. The full variable domain, its missing parts supplied by reference TRBV7-2 and TRBJ1-4, is GAGVSQSPSNKVTEKGKDVELRCDPISGHTALYWYRQSLGQGLEFLIYFQGNSAPDKSGLPSDRFSAERTGGSVSTLTIQRTQQEDSAVYLCASSLAGAGEKLFFGSGTQLSVL.

V gene TRBV30 combines with J gene TRBJ1-5; 9 bases are shared with TRBD1. The J segment lost 7 bases and the V segment lost 5 bases, leaving 6 bases of the junction unmatched. The germline CDR1 and CDR2 sequences are GTSNPN and SVGIG (reference sequence). CDR3 length equals 13 residues. CDR3 loop: CAWGGQGRQPQHF. The CDR3, as DNA: TGTGCCTGGGGGGGACAGGGCAGGCAGCCCCAGCATTTT. The full variable domain, completed using reference TRBV30 and TRBJ1-5, is SQTIHQWPATLVQPVGSPLSLECTVEGTSNPNLYWYRQAAGRGLQLLFYSVGIGQISSEVPQNLSASRPQDRQFILSSKKLLLSDSGFYLCAWGGQGRQPQHFGDGTRLSIL.

This chain connects TRBV5-1 to TRBJ2-2; possibly TRBD1 for D (6 bases). V was pared by 2 bases and J by 7 bases, with 15 bases between. The CDR3 is made up of 15 amino acids. Germline CDR1 SGHRS, CDR2 YFSETQ. The CDR3 nucleotides read TGCGCCAGCAGCTTCGCAGGGGTAGAGGGCGGGGAGCTGTTTTTT. Translated, it gives CASSFAGVEGGELFF.

The chain couples TRBV29-1 to TRBJ1-1; 11 bases align to TRBD1. Germline V gene data show CDR1 as SQVTM and CDR2 as ANQGSEA. The CDR3 is 12 amino acids. V was pared by 7 bases and J by 7 bases, with 5 bases of the junction left unmatched. The CDR3 spells CSGDRGGIEAFF. CDR3 DNA: TGCAGCGGGGACAGGGGGGGAATTGAAGCTTTCTTT.

This chain joins TRBV6-1 and TRBJ2-7; TRBD1 matches 11 bases. The germline gives CDR1 MNHNS, CDR2 SASEGT. The CDR3 is made up of 14 amino acids. The V gene end was trimmed by 5 bases and the J gene end by 7 bases; junction bases not matched to a gene: 7. The CDR3 loop reads CASSPDRGLGEQYF. The CDR3 nucleotides are TGTGCCAGCAGTCCGGACAGGGGGCTAGGTGAGCAGTACTTC.

The table lists this clonotype with a few counts. V usage is TRBV25-1 and J usage is TRBJ2-5; 9 bases match TRBD1. The CDR3 runs to 17 residues. Germline values: CDR1 MGHDK, CDR2 SYGVNS. The V segment lost 1 base and the J segment 2 bases; nucleotides outside the gene matches: 8. The CDR3 is CASSEWGGGQGQETQYF. The CDR3 nucleotides read TGTGCCAGCAGTGAATGGGGGGGGGGACAGGGTCAAGAGACCCAGTACTTC.

Comment on this clonotype: A read error may explain this, as a much larger clone is one base away. The CDR3, as DNA: TGTGCCAGCAGCTCCCTCCCGACTGGTGAGCAGTTCTTC. The encoded protein is CASSSLPTGEQFF. The rearrangement links TRBV11-2 to TRBJ2-3; D is ambiguous. The J call is doubtful: the DNA matches TRBJ2-1 better. CDR1 and CDR2 from the germline V gene are SGHAT and FQNNGV. The CDR3 loop spans 13 amino acids.

This clonotype occurred a few times. The rearrangement uses TRBV9 and TRBJ1-2, with D possibly TRBD1 on 6 matching bases. The germline V gene has CDR1 SGDLS and CDR2 YYNGEE. Trimming removed 0 bases from V and 4 bases from J, with 13 bases in between. CDR3 length: 15 residues. Here the CDR3 reads CASSVDAGGPYGYTF. The CDR3 nucleotides are TGTGCCAGCAGCGTAGATGCCGGGGGGCCCTATGGCTACACCTTC. Full variable domain (missing parts from reference TRBV9 and TRBJ1-2): DSGVTQTPKHLITATGQRVTLRCSPRSGDLSVYWYQQSLDQGLQFLIQYYNGEERAKGNILERFSAQQFPDLHSELNLSSLELGDSALYFCASSVDAGGPYGYTFGSGTRLTVV.

There are a few counts of this clonotype. The chain links TRBV4-2 to TRBJ2-7; no clear D gene. This CDR3 is 13 amino acids long. From germline, CDR1 is LGHNA and CDR2 YNFKEQ. Trimming shortened V by 1 base and J by 5 bases, and 9 bases separated the two germline ends. CDR3 sequence reads: CASSQGPANEQYF. In nucleotides, the CDR3 is TGTGCCAGCAGCCAAGGACCGGCTAACGAGCAGTACTTC.

This clonotype was counted between two and nine times. The rearrangement uses TRBV6-5 and TRBJ1-2; TRBD1 aligns across 7 bases. The CDR3 runs to 13 residues. Germline V gene data show CDR1 as MNHEY and CDR2 as SVGAGI. Trimming took 2 bases from V and 5 from J; bases not matched to a gene: 2. The CDR3, as DNA: TGTGCCAGCAGTTACCAGGGGGATTATGGCTACACCTTC. Protein: CASSYQGDYGYTF.

This clonotype was seen at least ten times. The chain couples TRBV6-1 to TRBJ1-2; D possibly corresponds to TRBD1 (6 bases). The germline V and J ends were trimmed by 6 bases and 4 bases, with 9 bases remaining between them. The germline CDR1 and CDR2 sequences are MNHNS and SASEGT. The CDR3 is 12 amino acids. CDR3 bases: TGTGCCAGCAGGCAGGACAGCTATGGCTACACCTTC. This gives the protein CASRQDSYGYTF.